This T cell receptor (beta chain) is from a study of blood T cell repertoires in COVID-19. Across the whole study: The origin of the acute and convalescent COVID-19 samples was the United States, Italy and Spain. PBMCs, B-cell-depleted T cells, or T cells were the source of the cDNA or gDNA that made up the material.

Original analysis: Estimates of nucleated cell counts were drawn from the amplification of reference gene primers. Data came from immunoSEQ multiplex PCR; TCRdb stores just in-frame clones and leaves some out. The V and J calls and the clone size are those of that table, but D and trimming were determined from the DNA. The table lists roughly 32,000 clones, over 75% of them singletons. CDR3 length equals 15 residues. The V end was cut by 5 bases, the J end by 7 bases, with 15 bases between. Germline lookup yields CDR1 KGHSH and CDR2 LQKENI. The chain carries TRBV18 and TRBJ1-6; TRBD1 is a possible D gene (6 bases). Source material: peripheral blood. The sequence was obtained from a man aged 55 to 70 with active COVID-19. CDR3 coding DNA: TGTGCCAGCTCAGCTACAGGGAGTGGGAATTCACCCCTCCACTTT. Encoded protein: CASSATGSGNSPLHF.